One and the same sample provided the 18 T cell receptor beta chains below, sequenced in a study of PD-1 blockade in classical Hodgkin lymphoma (dated by TCRdb to 2018 to 2020). Libraries were constructed by the immunoSEQ multiplex PCR assay. The immuneACCESS repertoire file appears here via TCRdb, limited to in-frame rearrangements. These files lack a portion of the clones; in checked studies, under half of the deficit traces to unresolved V genes, and the cause of the others is not known. The sample table holds 6,000 to 7,500 clones, of which 65% to 85% were seen once. The ten largest clones represent just under 30% of the sample. What the time point label conveys for this sample: cycle 4 day 1 (C4D1), after less than seven weeks of nivolumab. All trial patients had relapsed after autologous stem cell transplantation, with cohorts A, B and C differing in prior brentuximab vedotin exposure. The sample in question was peripheral blood mononuclear cells (PBMCs), obtained before the fourth cycle of nivolumab. The receptors here all came from a human donor with classical Hodgkin lymphoma.

The rearrangement uses TRBV2 and TRBJ1-4; 9 bases map to TRBD1. The germline V gene encodes CDR1 SNHLY and CDR2 FYNNEI. Trimming at V came to 5 bases and at J to 7 bases, leaving 11 bases not matched to a gene. This CDR3 has 16 residues. This chain's CDR3 is CASSRDRVITGEKLFF. CDR3 nucleotides: TGTGCCAGCAGTCGGGACAGGGTGATCACAGGTGAAAAACTGTTTTTT.

The V gene is TRBV20-1, the J gene TRBJ1-3; D is unclear. CDR1 DFQATT and CDR2 SNEGSKA come from the germline V gene (reference sequence). Between the trimmed V and J ends, which lost 6 bases and 7 bases, there was a span of 10 bases. The CDR3 has 11 residues. CDR3 residues: CSARFGNTIYF. The CDR3 DNA follows: TGCAGTGCCAGGTTCGGGAACACCATATATTTT.

This chain uses TRBV7-2 with TRBJ1-6; TRBD1 matches at 11 bases. CDR3 length equals 15 residues. V shed 2 bases, J shed 9 bases, and the junction held 3 bases outside the gene matches. Germline CDR1 is SGHTA and CDR2 is FQGNSA. The CDR3 is CASSLSGQGASPLHF. CDR3 sequence (DNA): TGTGCCAGCAGCTTATCCGGACAGGGGGCTTCACCCCTCCACTTT.

This chain uses TRBV11-2 with TRBJ1-6, with a tentative D call TRBD1 (6 bases). Per the germline V gene, CDR1 is SGHAT and CDR2 is FQNNGV. V lost 0 bases and J 0 bases, leaving 12 bases between the germline ends. This CDR3 spans 18 amino acids. The CDR3 sequence is CASSLDIGQSSYNSPLHF. The CDR3 bases are TGTGCCAGCAGCTTAGATATAGGACAGAGCTCCTATAATTCACCCCTCCACTTT.

The rearrangement links TRBV7-2 to TRBJ2-7; no clear D gene. The length of the CDR3 is 13 residues. The germline CDR1 and CDR2 sequences are SGHTA and FQGNSA. The V end was cut by 0 bases, the J end by 3 bases, with 6 bases between. CDR3 nucleotide sequence: TGTGCCAGCAGCTTAGCGAACTACTACGAGCAGTACTTC. Its protein product is CASSLANYYEQYF. Together with reference TRBV7-2 and TRBJ2-7, the CDR3 gives the full variable domain: GAGVSQSPSNKVTEKGKDVELRCDPISGHTALYWYRQSLGQGLEFLIYFQGNSAPDKSGLPSDRFSAERTGGSVSTLTIQRTQQEDSAVYLCASSLANYYEQYFGPGTRLTVT.

V and J are TRBV5-4 and TRBJ1-2, with D unresolved. The CDR3 runs 13 residues. CDR1 is SGHNT, CDR2 YYREEE, per germline (reference sequence). V was cut by 6 bases and J by 8 bases, with 17 bases left in between. In nucleotides, the CDR3 is TGTGCCAGCATCAACCGGGGAGCTGGAGGCTACACCTTC. Amino acid sequence: CASINRGAGGYTF.

DNA for the CDR3: TGTGCCAGTAGTTCAGCGGGCGGGGAGACCCAGTACTTC. Encoded protein: CASSSAGGETQYF. The chain couples TRBV19 to TRBJ2-5; perhaps TRBD2 as D (6 bases). CDR1 and CDR2 (germline): LNHDA, SQIVND (reference sequence). The CDR3 is 13 amino acids. V lost 5 bases to trimming and J lost 5 bases, with 12 bases between them.

The chain carries TRBV19 and TRBJ1-1; no clear D gene. This CDR3 is built from 11 residues. The V gene lost 6 bases and the J gene lost 5 bases, with 7 bases spanning the gap. Germline loops: CDR1 LNHDA, CDR2 SQIVND (reference sequence). CDR3 coding DNA: TGTGCCAGTAGAAGAGGGACTGAAGCTTTCTTT. Translated, it gives CASRRGTEAFF.

This clone was picked up one time. This sequence joins TRBV5-1 and TRBJ2-1, with a possible D match to TRBD2 (5 bases). V lost 1 base, J lost 9 bases, and 14 bases lay in between. Germline CDR1 SGHRS, CDR2 YFSETQ. The CDR3 is 14 residues long. In DNA form, the CDR3 reads TGCGCCAGCAGCTTGCGGGGTTCCAGCAGTGAGCAGTTCTTC. It codes for CASSLRGSSSEQFF.

This clone was seen once. The chain combines TRBV28 with TRBJ1-6; TRBD1 aligns across 7 bases. V was pared by 7 bases and J by 7 bases, with 7 bases of the junction left unmatched. The CDR3 runs to 14 residues. The germline CDR1 and CDR2 sequences are MDHEN and SYDVKM. The CDR3 region has the DNA TGTGCCAGCACATACTGGGACAGAAATTCACCCCTCCACTTT. Translation: CASTYWDRNSPLHF.

This sequence joins TRBV4-2 and TRBJ2-6, with TRBD2 matching 10 bases. Germline CDR1 and CDR2: LGHNA and YNFKEQ. V shed 5 bases, J shed 0 bases, and the junction held 4 bases outside the gene matches. The CDR3 has 17 amino acids. The CDR3 DNA is TGTGCCAGCAGCAATAGCGGGGGGCGCTCTGGGGCCAACGTCCTGACTTTC. This sequence encodes CASSNSGGRSGANVLTF.

This chain joins TRBV28 and TRBJ1-2, with D hard to call. The CDR3 totals 15 residues. V lost 5 bases, J lost 6 bases, and 19 bases lay in between. Germline CDR1 and CDR2: MDHEN and SYDVKM. The CDR3 nucleotides read TGTGCCAGCAGTCTACCAGGACTTACACGGCATGGCTACACCTTC. Translating it yields CASSLPGLTRHGYTF.

V and J are TRBV7-2 and TRBJ1-2, with D perhaps matching TRBD1 (5 bases). In germline, CDR1 is SGHTA, CDR2 FQGNSA. V gave up 1 base and J gave up 5 bases, with 11 bases separating them. This CDR3 is built from 14 residues. The DNA for the CDR3 is TGTGCCAGCAGCTTAGTACGGGGGAGTTATGGCTACACCTTC. Encoded protein: CASSLVRGSYGYTF.

This clone appeared a single time. V is TRBV6-1 and J is TRBJ2-1; weak D call: TRBD1 (5 bases). V lost 4 bases and J lost 2, with 18 bases in between. The CDR3 has 17 amino acids. Per germline, CDR1 MNHNS and CDR2 SASEGT. CDR3 coding DNA: TGTGCCAGCAGTGGACAATTTACAGGATGGGCCTACAATGAGCAGTTCTTC. Encoded protein: CASSGQFTGWAYNEQFF.

This clone was counted a few times. The J gene is TRBJ1-1, the V gene TRBV7-6, with 7 bases identical to TRBD1. Germline V lookup: CDR1 SGHVS, CDR2 FNYEAQ. CDR3 size: 14 residues. J lost 1 base, V lost 1 base, and 0 bases had no gene match. CDR3 coding DNA: TGTGCCAGCAGCTTAGGGACAGGGAACACTGAAGCTTTCTTT. This sequence encodes CASSLGTGNTEAFF.

The rearrangement uses TRBV6-6 and TRBJ1-3; TRBD1 agrees at 8 bases. V lost 6 bases, J lost 0 bases, and 7 bases stayed unmatched. This CDR3 is 16 amino acids long. Germline V gene sequence: CDR1 MNHNY, CDR2 SVGAGI (reference sequence). DNA for the CDR3: TGTGCCAGCAGCCGGACAGGGTTGAGCTCTGGAAACACCATATATTTT. Residues: CASSRTGLSSGNTIYF.

This chain links TRBV29-1 with TRBJ1-2; D remains unclear. The CDR3 has 12 residues. Between the trimmed V and J ends, which lost 5 bases and 6 bases, there was a span of 13 bases. Germline CDR1 is SQVTM and CDR2 is ANQGSEA. CDR3 DNA sequence: TGCAGCGTTTGGCGGTTGCGGGATGGCTACACCTTC. The encoded protein is CSVWRLRDGYTF.

The CDR3 nucleotides read TGTGCCAGCAGGACAGAAGACTATAATTCACCCCTCCACTTT. Its protein is CASRTEDYNSPLHF. The rearrangement joins TRBV5-8 to TRBJ1-6, with a tentative D call TRBD1 (5 bases). V lost 5 bases, J lost 3 bases, and 9 bases lay in between. Germline V gene sequence: CDR1 SGHTS, CDR2 YDEGEE. CDR3 length: 14 amino acids.